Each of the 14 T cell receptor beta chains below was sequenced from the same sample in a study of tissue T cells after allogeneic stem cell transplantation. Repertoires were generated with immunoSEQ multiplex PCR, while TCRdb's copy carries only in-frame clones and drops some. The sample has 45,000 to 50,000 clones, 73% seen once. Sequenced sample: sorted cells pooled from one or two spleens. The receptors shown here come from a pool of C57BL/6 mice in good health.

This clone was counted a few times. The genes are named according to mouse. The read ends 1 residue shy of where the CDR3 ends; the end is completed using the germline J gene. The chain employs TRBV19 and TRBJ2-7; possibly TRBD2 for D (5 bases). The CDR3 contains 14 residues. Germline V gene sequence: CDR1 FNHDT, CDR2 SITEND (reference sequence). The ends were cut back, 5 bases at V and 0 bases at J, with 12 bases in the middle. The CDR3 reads CASSRTSSSYEQYF. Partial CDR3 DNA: TGTGCCAGCAGCCGGACTTCTTCCTCCTATGAACAGTAC.

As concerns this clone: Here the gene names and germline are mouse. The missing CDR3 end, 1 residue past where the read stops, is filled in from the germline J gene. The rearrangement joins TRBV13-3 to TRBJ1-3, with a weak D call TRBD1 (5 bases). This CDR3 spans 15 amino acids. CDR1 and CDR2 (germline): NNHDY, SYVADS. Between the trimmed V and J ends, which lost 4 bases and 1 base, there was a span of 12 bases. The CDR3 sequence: CASSRGRASGNTLYF. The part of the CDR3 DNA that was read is TGTGCCAGCAGTCGAGGCAGGGCATCTGGAAATACGCTCTAT.

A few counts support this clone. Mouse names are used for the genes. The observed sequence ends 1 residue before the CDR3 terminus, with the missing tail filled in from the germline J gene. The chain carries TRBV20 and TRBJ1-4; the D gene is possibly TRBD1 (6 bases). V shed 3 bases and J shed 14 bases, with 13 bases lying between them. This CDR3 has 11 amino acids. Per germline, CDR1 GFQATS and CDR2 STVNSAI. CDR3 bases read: TGTGGTGCTAGTGGGGGCGCAGGGTTATTT. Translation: CGASGGAGLF. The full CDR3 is CGASGGAGLFF.

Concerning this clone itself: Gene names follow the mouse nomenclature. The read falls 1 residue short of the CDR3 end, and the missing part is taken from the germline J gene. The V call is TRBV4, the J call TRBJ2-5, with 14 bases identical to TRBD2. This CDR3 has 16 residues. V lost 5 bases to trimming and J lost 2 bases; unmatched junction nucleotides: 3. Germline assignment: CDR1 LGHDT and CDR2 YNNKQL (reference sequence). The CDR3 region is CASSRDWGGTQDTQYF. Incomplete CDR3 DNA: TGTGCCAGCAGCAGGGACTGGGGGGGCACCCAAGACACCCAGTAC.

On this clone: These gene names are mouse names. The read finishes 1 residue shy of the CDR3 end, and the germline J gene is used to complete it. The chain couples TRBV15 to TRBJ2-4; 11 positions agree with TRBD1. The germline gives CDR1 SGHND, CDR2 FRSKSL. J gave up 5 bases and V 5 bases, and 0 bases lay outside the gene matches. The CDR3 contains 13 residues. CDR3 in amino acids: CASSGQGANTLYF. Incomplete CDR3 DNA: TGTGCCAGCAGTGGACAGGGGGCAAACACCTTGTAC. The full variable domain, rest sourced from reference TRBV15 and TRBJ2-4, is DAGVTQTPRHEVAEKGQTIILKCEPVSGHNDLFWYRQTKIQGLELLSYFRSKSLMEDGGAFKDRFKAEMLNSSFSTLKIQPTEPKDSAVYLCASSGQGANTLYFGAGTRLSVL.

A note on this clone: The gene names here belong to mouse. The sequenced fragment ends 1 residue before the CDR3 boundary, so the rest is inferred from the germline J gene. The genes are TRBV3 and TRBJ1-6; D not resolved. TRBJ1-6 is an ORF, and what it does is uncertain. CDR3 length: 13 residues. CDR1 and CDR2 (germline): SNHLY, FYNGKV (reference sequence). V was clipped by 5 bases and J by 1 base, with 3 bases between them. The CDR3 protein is CASSGSYNSPLYF. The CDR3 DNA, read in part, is TGTGCCAGCAGCGGCTCCTATAATTCGCCCCTCTAC.

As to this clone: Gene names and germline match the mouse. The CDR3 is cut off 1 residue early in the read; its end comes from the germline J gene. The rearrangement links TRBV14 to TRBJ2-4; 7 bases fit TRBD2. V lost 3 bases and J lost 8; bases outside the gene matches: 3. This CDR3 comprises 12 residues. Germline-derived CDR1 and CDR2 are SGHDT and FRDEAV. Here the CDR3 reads CASSSGGTTLYF. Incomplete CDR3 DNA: TGTGCCAGCAGTTCGGGGGGGACCACCTTGTAC.

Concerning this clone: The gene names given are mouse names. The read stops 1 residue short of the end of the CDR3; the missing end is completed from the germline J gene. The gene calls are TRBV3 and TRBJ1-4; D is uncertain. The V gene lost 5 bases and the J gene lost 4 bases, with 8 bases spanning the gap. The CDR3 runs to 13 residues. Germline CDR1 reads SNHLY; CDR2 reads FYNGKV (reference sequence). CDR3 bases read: TGTGCCAGCAGCCTCCGGGACAACGAAAGATTATTT. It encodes CASSLRDNERLF. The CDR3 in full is CASSLRDNERLFF.

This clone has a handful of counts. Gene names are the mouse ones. CDR3 bases read: TGTGCCAGCGGTGATGCGCCAGCTGCAAACTCCGACTACACC. Translation gives CASGDAPAANSDYT. The CDR3 in its entirety is CASGDAPAANSDYTF. This rearrangement joins TRBV13-2 to TRBJ1-2; D call uncertain. With the read ending 1 residue before the CDR3 end, the germline J gene is used to fill in that end. Germline loops: CDR1 NNHNN, CDR2 SYGAGS (reference sequence). The CDR3 extends over 15 amino acids. Trimming cost V 0 bases and J 0 bases, with 9 bases left between them.

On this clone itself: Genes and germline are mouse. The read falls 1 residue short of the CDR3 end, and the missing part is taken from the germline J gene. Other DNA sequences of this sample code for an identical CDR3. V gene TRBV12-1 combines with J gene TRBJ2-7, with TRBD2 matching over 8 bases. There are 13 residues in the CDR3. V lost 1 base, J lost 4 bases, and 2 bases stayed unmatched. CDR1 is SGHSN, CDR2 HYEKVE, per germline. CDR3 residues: CASSLTGGYEQYF. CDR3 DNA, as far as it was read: TGTGCCAGCTCTCTAACTGGGGGTTATGAACAGTAC.

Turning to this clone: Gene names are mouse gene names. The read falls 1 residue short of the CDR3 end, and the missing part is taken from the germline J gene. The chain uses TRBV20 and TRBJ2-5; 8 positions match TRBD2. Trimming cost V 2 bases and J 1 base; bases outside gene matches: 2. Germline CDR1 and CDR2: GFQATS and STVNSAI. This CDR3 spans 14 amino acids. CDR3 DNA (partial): TGTGGTGCTAGGATCTGGGGGGACCAAGACACCCAGTAC. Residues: CGARIWGDQDTQY. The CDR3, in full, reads CGARIWGDQDTQYF.

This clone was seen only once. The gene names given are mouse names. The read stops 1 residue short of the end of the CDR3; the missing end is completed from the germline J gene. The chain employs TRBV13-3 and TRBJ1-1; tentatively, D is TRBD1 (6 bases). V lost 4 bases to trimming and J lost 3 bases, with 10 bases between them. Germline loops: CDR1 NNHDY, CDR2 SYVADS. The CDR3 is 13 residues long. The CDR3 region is CASSPGQYTEVFF. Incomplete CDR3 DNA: TGTGCCAGCAGTCCTGGACAGTACACAGAAGTCTTC.

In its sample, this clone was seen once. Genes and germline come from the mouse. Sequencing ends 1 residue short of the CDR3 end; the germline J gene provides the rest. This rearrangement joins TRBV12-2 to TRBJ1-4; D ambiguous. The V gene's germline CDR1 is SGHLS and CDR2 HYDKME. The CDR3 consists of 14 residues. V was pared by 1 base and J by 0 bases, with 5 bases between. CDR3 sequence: CASSLGFSNERLFF. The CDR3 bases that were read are TGTGCCAGCTCTCTAGGGTTTTCCAACGAAAGATTATTT.

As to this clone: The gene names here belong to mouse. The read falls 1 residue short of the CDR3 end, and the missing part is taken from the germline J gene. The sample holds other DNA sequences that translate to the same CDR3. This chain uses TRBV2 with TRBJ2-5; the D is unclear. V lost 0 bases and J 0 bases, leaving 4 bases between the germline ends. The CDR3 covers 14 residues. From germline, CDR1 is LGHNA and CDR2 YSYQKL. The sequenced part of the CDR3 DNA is TGTGCCAGCAGCCAAGACGGTAACCAAGACACCCAGTAC. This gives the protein CASSQDGNQDTQY. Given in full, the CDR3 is CASSQDGNQDTQYF.